Each of the 29 T cell receptor beta chains below was sequenced from the same sample in a study of low-dose radiotherapy and immunotherapy resistance in tumors (dated by TCRdb to between 2021 and 2022). Sequencing used an Illumina HiSeq 2500. To make first-strand cDNA, Superscript III was used along with a set of TRAV- and TRBV-specific primers so that both the TCRalpha and TCRbeta chains were covered. TCRs were amplified for about 22 PCR cycles with Phusion, using a constant-region primer paired with the adapter attached to the V primers. TCRdb reworked the public reads: Q25 trimming with fastp, MiXCR clone assembly, productive beta chains retained. Rows with a matching CDR3 protein are joined into one entry that keeps the most common DNA and genes. The sample table contains tens of thousands of distinct CDR3 sequences; only one count was recorded for 15% to 20% of them. In total, the top ten clones hold less than 3.5% of the sample.

The time point label on this specimen signifies: before trial treatment. The material sequenced was PBMCs, taken before treatment. Receptor source: a male donor with prostate cancer.

This clonotype was counted at least ten times. The rearrangement links TRBV6-8 to TRBJ2-2, with D perhaps assigned TRBD1 or TRBD2 (5 bases each). The CDR3 has 17 residues. V lost 2 bases, J lost 7 bases, and 20 bases lay in between. Looked up from germline, CDR1 is MNHGY and CDR2 is SAAAGT. The CDR3 coding sequence is TGTGCCAGCAGTTACCCCCGCGGGCAGGGAAATCGCGGGGAGCTGTTTTTT. Amino acids: CASSYPRGQGNRGELFF.

This clonotype was recorded at least ten times. The J gene is TRBJ2-7, the V gene TRBV6-2 or TRBV6-3, with D perhaps TRBD1 (6 bases). CDR1 and CDR2 (germline): MNHEY, SVGEGT. V gave up 0 bases and J gave up 5 bases, with 11 bases separating them. The CDR3 is 14 residues long. In nucleotides, the CDR3 is TGTGCCAGCAGTTACTCGGGGGCTCAGCACGAGCAGTACTTC. It translates to CASSYSGAQHEQYF.

The chain has TRBV12-3 or TRBV12-4 and TRBJ2-1; D remains unclear. The CDR3 consists of 15 residues. The ends were cut back, 1 base at V and 0 bases at J, with 7 bases in the middle. CDR3 nucleotide sequence: TGTGCCAGCAGTTTAGTTAGCAGCTCCTACAATGAGCAGTTCTTC. It specifies CASSLVSSSYNEQFF.

In this sample, this clonotype turned up many times. The chain links TRBV6-4 to TRBJ2-2, with D maybe TRBD2 (5 bases). This CDR3 has 14 residues. Trimming removed 4 bases from V and 1 base from J, with 7 bases in between. Germline CDR1 MRHNA, CDR2 SNTAGT. The CDR3 spells CASSVEGNTGELFF. CDR3 bases: TGTGCCAGCAGTGTCGAGGGGAACACCGGGGAGCTGTTTTTT.

The sample holds many counts of this clonotype. This chain joins TRBV7-9 and TRBJ1-2, with 7 bases lining up with TRBD1. The germline V gene has CDR1 SEHNR and CDR2 FQNEAQ (reference sequence). The length of the CDR3 is 13 residues. J lost 7 bases, V lost 5 bases, and 7 bases had no gene match. The CDR3 nucleotides read TGTGCCAGCAGCCCGACAGGGAATAGTGGCTACACCTTC. This codes for CASSPTGNSGYTF.

This clonotype was found many times. This rearrangement joins TRBV29-1 to TRBJ1-2, with D possibly matching TRBD1 (5 bases). Between the trimmed V and J ends, which lost 7 bases and 0 bases, there was a span of 9 bases. This CDR3 is 12 amino acids long. Germline V CDR1 and CDR2: SQVTM, ANQGSEA. This CDR3 is CSGQRPNYGYTF. The CDR3 DNA follows: TGCAGCGGACAGCGCCCTAACTATGGCTACACCTTC.

In this sample, this clonotype turned up many times. The chain employs TRBV18 and TRBJ1-1; perhaps TRBD1 as D (5 bases). The CDR3 sequence is 12 residues long. Germline-derived CDR1 and CDR2 are KGHSH and LQKENI. The V and J ends lost 3 bases and 5 bases respectively, with 7 bases between them. The CDR3 nucleotides read TGTGCCAGCTCACCGGCAGGGACTGAAGCTTTCTTT. Its translation: CASSPAGTEAFF.

This clonotype was observed many times. The genes are TRBV29-1 and TRBJ1-1; D is perhaps TRBD1 (5 bases). Germline CDR1 SQVTM, CDR2 ANQGSEA. The CDR3 totals 12 residues. V was trimmed by 3 bases and J by 5 bases, leaving 10 bases between them. CDR3 residues: CSVDITGTEAFF. CDR3 DNA sequence: TGCAGCGTTGATATAACAGGTACTGAAGCTTTCTTT.

Ten or more counts support this clonotype. The V call is TRBV6-5, the J call TRBJ2-5, with 12 bases identical to TRBD2. V lost 6 bases and J lost 6; bases outside the gene matches: 8. CDR3 length: 15 amino acids. Looked up from germline, CDR1 is MNHEY and CDR2 is SVGAGI. The CDR3 bases are TGTGCCAGCAGCTTACTAGCGGGGGGACCAAAGACCCAGTACTTC. It translates to CASSLLAGGPKTQYF.

This clonotype came up many times. CDR3 bases: TGTGCCACCAGCAGAGATCTGGGGTTAGGAAACACCATATATTTT. Translating gives CATSRDLGLGNTIYF. The chain links TRBV15 to TRBJ1-3; D is ambiguous. CDR3 length: 15 amino acids. The V gene lost 0 bases and the J gene lost 4 bases, with 10 bases spanning the gap. Germline values: CDR1 LNHNV, CDR2 YYDKDF (reference sequence).

The table lists this clonotype with many counts. This chain uses TRBV11-2 with TRBJ1-6; D is unresolved. The germline CDR1 and CDR2 sequences are SGHAT and FQNNGV. CDR3 length: 15 residues. V was trimmed by 2 bases and J by 5 bases, leaving 10 bases between them. As DNA, the CDR3 is TGTGCCAGCAGCTTATCGGGGAGGGATAATTCACCCCTCCACTTT. Residues: CASSLSGRDNSPLHF.

This clonotype was counted many times. V is TRBV7-2 and J is TRBJ2-3; no firm D call. The germline CDR1 and CDR2 sequences are SGHTA and FQGNSA. Trimming removed 4 bases from V and 6 bases from J, with 14 bases in between. The CDR3 runs to 14 residues. The CDR3 reads CASSSNIPPDTQYF. CDR3 bases: TGTGCCAGCAGCTCGAACATTCCTCCGGATACGCAGTATTTT.

Ten or more counts support this clonotype. The chain combines TRBV6-8 with TRBJ2-1; D possibly corresponds to TRBD2 (5 bases). CDR3 length: 13 residues. Trimming took 6 bases from V and 5 from J, leaving 11 bases between them. Germline V CDR1 and CDR2: MNHGY, SAAAGT. CDR3 protein: CASSHREDNEQFF. The CDR3 region has the DNA TGTGCCAGCAGCCATCGGGAAGACAATGAGCAGTTCTTC.

In this sample, this clonotype turned up many times. CDR3 nucleotide sequence: TGCAGTGCTAGAGATCTTGCAGGTTCCAATCAGCCCCAGCATTTT. Translating gives CSARDLAGSNQPQHF. The V gene is TRBV20-1, the J gene TRBJ1-5; no reliable D call. The germline V gene encodes CDR1 DFQATT and CDR2 SNEGSKA (reference sequence). The ends were cut back, 0 bases at V and 3 bases at J, with 12 bases in the middle. CDR3 size: 15 residues.

In this sample, this clonotype turned up many times. V gene TRBV5-1 combines with J gene TRBJ1-1; D gene ambiguous. The CDR3 is 13 residues long. Germline lookup yields CDR1 SGHRS and CDR2 YFSETQ. The V end was cut by 0 bases, the J end by 8 bases, with 11 bases between. In DNA form, the CDR3 reads TGCGCCAGCAGCTTGGAGGTAAGGACCGAAGCTTTCTTT. Protein product: CASSLEVRTEAFF.

A few counts support this clonotype. One base away lies a much larger clone, so this may be a sequencing read error. This chain uses TRBV19 with TRBJ2-7; D gene ambiguous. There are 12 residues in the CDR3. CDR1 and CDR2 from the germline V gene are LNHDA and SQIVND (reference sequence). DNA for the CDR3: TGTGCCAGTAGTGGACCTTTCTACGAGCAGCACTTC. It translates to CASSGPFYEQHF.

In this sample, this clonotype turned up many times. Mismatch with germline at one junction end may stem from a read error. The chain recombines TRBV7-9 with TRBJ2-7, with D tentatively TRBD1 (6 bases). The CDR3 is made up of 11 amino acids. CDR1 and CDR2 from the germline V gene are SEHNR and FQNEAQ (reference sequence). CDR3 coding DNA: TGTGCCAGCAGCCAGAACAGGGACACGCACTTC. Encoded protein: CASSQNRDTHF.

This clonotype was recorded many times. The chain couples TRBV29-1 to TRBJ2-3, with 8 bases lining up with TRBD2. The CDR3 has 17 residues. Per the germline V gene, CDR1 is SQVTM and CDR2 is ANQGSEA. V trimming: 4 bases; J trimming: 5 bases; junction bases outside the gene matches: 17. CDR3 region: CSVGRQEEAGAGDTQYF. The CDR3 DNA reads TGCAGCGTTGGGCGCCAGGAGGAAGCGGGGGCGGGAGATACGCAGTATTTT.

This clonotype was picked up many times. This chain connects TRBV9 to TRBJ2-7; 8 bases agree with TRBD1. Germline CDR1 and CDR2: SGDLS and YYNGEE. This CDR3 has 15 amino acids. V was clipped by 3 bases and J by 3 bases; unmatched bases: 8. CDR3 amino acids: CASSATGQVNYEQYF. The CDR3 DNA follows: TGTGCCAGCAGCGCCACGGGACAGGTGAACTACGAGCAGTACTTC. Full variable domain (remainder filled in from reference TRBV9 and TRBJ2-7): DSGVTQTPKHLITATGQRVTLRCSPRSGDLSVYWYQQSLDQGLQFLIQYYNGEERAKGNILERFSAQQFPDLHSELNLSSLELGDSALYFCASSATGQVNYEQYFGPGTRLTVT.

This clonotype was recorded at least ten times. J is TRBJ2-7 and V is TRBV7-2; D possibly corresponds to TRBD1 (5 bases). Trimming pared 2 bases from V and 0 bases from J, leaving 11 bases between. The CDR3 covers 15 residues. Germline V lookup: CDR1 SGHTA, CDR2 FQGNSA. The chain's CDR3 is CASSLSPGFSYEQYF. CDR3 bases: TGTGCCAGCAGCTTATCTCCAGGGTTCTCCTACGAGCAGTACTTC.

The chain is built from TRBV5-1 and TRBJ2-2; D not resolved. V lost 1 base, J lost 4 bases, and 14 bases lay in between. The CDR3 runs 16 residues. In germline, CDR1 is SGHRS, CDR2 YFSETQ. The CDR3: CASSLNKGELTGELFF. The CDR3 bases are TGCGCCAGCAGCTTGAATAAAGGAGAGCTCACCGGGGAGCTGTTTTTT.

This clonotype was counted ten times or more. CDR3 in DNA: TGCAGCGTTGAAGGACAGAGAAGCACAGATACGCAGTATTTT. Its protein product is CSVEGQRSTDTQYF. The gene calls are TRBV29-1 and TRBJ2-3; a weak D match, TRBD1 (5 bases). V lost 1 base, J lost 0 bases, and 8 bases lay in between. The CDR3 has 14 residues. Germline V gives CDR1 SQVTM, CDR2 ANQGSEA.

This clonotype was seen repeatedly, ten times or more. This chain uses TRBV10-2 with TRBJ2-1; D uncertain. This CDR3 spans 15 amino acids. Deletions cut 3 bases from V and 6 bases from J, with 15 bases between. From germline, CDR1 is WSHSY and CDR2 SAAADI. CDR3 in DNA: TGCGCCAGCAGTGAAACGGCAAGATACGGCAATGAGCAGTTCTTC. It is translated as CASSETARYGNEQFF.

This clonotype was observed at least ten times. The rearrangement joins TRBV12-3 or TRBV12-4 to TRBJ1-1; tentative D call: TRBD1 (5 bases). Trimming stripped 3 bases from V and 5 bases from J, with 13 bases between. CDR3 length: 14 residues. CDR3 DNA: TGTGCCAGCAGTTTGCAGGGCTGGGATACTGAAGCTTTCTTT. Its protein is CASSLQGWDTEAFF.

This clonotype was seen at least ten times. This sequence joins TRBV2 and TRBJ2-2; the match to TRBD1 covers 12 bases. The CDR3 has 16 amino acids. From germline, CDR1 is SNHLY and CDR2 FYNNEI. The junction had 8 bases not matched to a gene; V was cut back by 7 bases and J by 5 bases. The CDR3 bases are TGTGCCAGCAAGGGGGACAGGGGGCCCCCAACCGGGGAGCTGTTTTTT. Translating it yields CASKGDRGPPTGELFF.

DNA of the CDR3: TGTGCCAGCAGCCAAGTGCATTTGGATGAGACCCAGTACTTC. This codes for CASSQVHLDETQYF. The chain joins TRBV4-2 to TRBJ2-5; D remains ambiguous. The germline V gene has CDR1 LGHNA and CDR2 YNFKEQ. Trimming left V 1 base short and J 5 bases short, with 11 bases between. The CDR3 is 14 amino acids.

In its sample, this clonotype was seen many times. The chain carries TRBV6-1 and TRBJ1-2; possible D gene TRBD1, 5 bases. This CDR3 contains 13 residues. Germline CDR1 reads MNHNS; CDR2 reads SASEGT. V shed 4 bases and J shed 7 bases, with 13 bases lying between them. CDR3 nucleotides: TGTGCCAGCAGTGTGGGGGTTTTGGGTGGCTACACCTTC. It encodes CASSVGVLGGYTF.

This clonotype was recorded many times. The chain links TRBV7-9 to TRBJ1-1; no definite D call. The CDR3 loop spans 12 amino acids. Trimming cost V 5 bases and J 2 bases, with 6 bases left between them. The germline gives CDR1 SEHNR, CDR2 FQNEAQ (reference sequence). The CDR3 here is CASSPRNTEAFF. The DNA of the CDR3 is TGTGCCAGCAGCCCAAGAAACACTGAAGCTTTCTTT.

This clonotype was observed many times. The chain uses TRBV5-5 and TRBJ1-4; no clear D. Germline V gene sequence: CDR1 SGHKS, CDR2 YYEKEE (reference sequence). V lost 0 bases to trimming and J lost 7 bases, with 16 bases between them. This CDR3 is 16 amino acids long. The DNA of the CDR3 is TGTGCCAGCAGCTTGGAAGGTGGGCCCCGGGGTGAAAAACTGTTTTTT. Protein sequence: CASSLEGGPRGEKLFF.